The subject of this entry is one TCR beta chain. Its antigen is currently not known. No base quality information exists; no much larger clone differs at one position. This sample was taken from a study of blood T cell repertoires in COVID-19 (dated by TCRdb to about 2020). With respect to the entire study: Collaborator samples came from the United States, Italy and Spain and covered acute and convalescent phases of COVID-19. The prospective study material was composed of cDNA or gDNA derived from T cells, B-cell-depleted T cells, or PBMCs. Deeply sampled blood TCRbeta repertoires from subjects exposed to, actively infected with, or recovered from COVID-19 were included in the dataset. The repertoires were made available in a free public database intended to serve as a resource for research on the immune response to SARS-CoV-2. Samples came from the ongoing ImmuneRACE study (first 160 participants) plus 1,254 subjects from 6 global collaborators. The sample metadata nearly always contained a de-identified subject ID, COVID-19 status, age in years and sex. HLA class I and class II types, where available, came from metadata supplied by the sample provider rather than from assay-based typing. Beyond this particular receptor, the publication reports: Clinical and demographic metadata were provided uncurated, with the amount varying by source and participant.

V loses 3 bases, J loses 2 bases, and the germline ends lie 7 bases apart. From cysteine to phenylalanine, the CDR3 is 13 amino acids long. Kept here is only the CDR3 DNA, which spans 39 bases and is read in frame from base 1. The germline V gene (reference sequence) gives CDR1 as SGHAT and CDR2 as FQDESV. Participants in the prospective study were aged about 18 to 95 years, lived in 24 United States geographic areas, and enrolled through a virtual design. To assign participants to cohorts, the prospective study relied on clinical history that participants themselves reported in a screening survey and a study questionnaire. In the prospective study, whole blood, serum and a nasopharyngeal or oropharyngeal swab were collected from each participant by mobile phlebotomists. Over a 2-month period, participants in the prospective study had the option of providing additional blood draws and questionnaires. Before DNA extraction, prospective study blood samples were shipped either frozen or at room temperature.

TCRbeta CDR3 regions were amplified from genomic DNA using the immunoSEQ Assay, a bias-controlled multiplex PCR. Under the source paper's analysis protocol: Within the assay, amplification of reference gene primers was used to estimate how many nucleated cells each sample contained. To quantify the absolute abundance of each unique TCRbeta CDR3 rearrangement, sequence reads were collapsed and filtered. Productive Simpson clonality was computed per sample as the square root of Simpson's diversity index over productive rearrangements. TCRdb re-hosts the immuneACCESS table, in-frame sequences only. Its copies lack some clones; in the studies checked, an unresolved V gene accounts for under half of them, and the cause for the rest is not known. The DNA was the basis for D and trimming; V, J and clone size are from that table. A total of 290,000 or so clones appear in this sample, roughly 90% of them only once. The ten largest account for approximately 4% of the sample.

Sequenced material: PBMCs or T cells enriched from blood (not recorded which). The clonotype comes from a woman younger than 30 with acute COVID-19. The V gene is TRBV11-1 and the J gene is TRBJ1-1; TRBD1 is a weak D gene call, 5 bases matching. The CDR3 corresponds to CASSFQGNTEAFF. The nucleotides read TGTGCCAGCAGCTTCCAGGGTAACACTGAAGCTTTCTTT.